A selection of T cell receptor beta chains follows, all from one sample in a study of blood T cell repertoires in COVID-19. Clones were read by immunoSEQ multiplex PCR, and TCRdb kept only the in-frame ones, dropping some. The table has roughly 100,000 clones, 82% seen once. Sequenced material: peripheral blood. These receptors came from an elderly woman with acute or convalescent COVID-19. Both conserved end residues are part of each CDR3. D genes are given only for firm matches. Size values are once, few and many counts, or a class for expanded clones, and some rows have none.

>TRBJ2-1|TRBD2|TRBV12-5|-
CASALGTRGSTDEQFF
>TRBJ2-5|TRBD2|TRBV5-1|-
CASSSGTSGVLQETQYF
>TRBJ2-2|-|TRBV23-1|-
CASSQSETGNTGELFF
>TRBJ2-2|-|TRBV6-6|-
CASRPNRGGVSGELFF
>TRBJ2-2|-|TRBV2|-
CASSPGQWAGELFF
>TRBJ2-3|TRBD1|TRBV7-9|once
CASSLEQGATDTQYF
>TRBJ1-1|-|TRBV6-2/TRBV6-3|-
CASSHPSMRAAFF
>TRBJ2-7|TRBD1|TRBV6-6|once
CASSPGQGASLHEQYF
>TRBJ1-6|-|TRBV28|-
CASSSWGGRSPLHF
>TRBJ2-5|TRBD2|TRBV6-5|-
CASSGIAGQETQYF
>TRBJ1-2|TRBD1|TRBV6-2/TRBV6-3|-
CASSYSPTGAIYGYTF
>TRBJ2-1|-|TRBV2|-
CASSEGLGRGFGNEQFF
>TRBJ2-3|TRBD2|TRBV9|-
CASSVATRGRTSGSTDTQYF